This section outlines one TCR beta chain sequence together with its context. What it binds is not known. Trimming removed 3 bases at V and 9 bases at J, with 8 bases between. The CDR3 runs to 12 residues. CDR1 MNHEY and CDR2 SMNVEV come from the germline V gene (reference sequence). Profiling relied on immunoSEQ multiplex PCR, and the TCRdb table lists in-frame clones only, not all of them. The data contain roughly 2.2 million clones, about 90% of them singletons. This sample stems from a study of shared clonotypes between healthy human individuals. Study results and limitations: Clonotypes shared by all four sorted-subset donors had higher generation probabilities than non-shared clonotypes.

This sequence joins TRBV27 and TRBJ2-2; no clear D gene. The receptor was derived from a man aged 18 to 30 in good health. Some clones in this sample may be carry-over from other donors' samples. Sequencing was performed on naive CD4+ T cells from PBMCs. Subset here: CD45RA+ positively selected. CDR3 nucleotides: TGTGCCAGCAGTTTCCTGGACCGGGAGCTGTTTTTT. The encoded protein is CASSFLDRELFF.